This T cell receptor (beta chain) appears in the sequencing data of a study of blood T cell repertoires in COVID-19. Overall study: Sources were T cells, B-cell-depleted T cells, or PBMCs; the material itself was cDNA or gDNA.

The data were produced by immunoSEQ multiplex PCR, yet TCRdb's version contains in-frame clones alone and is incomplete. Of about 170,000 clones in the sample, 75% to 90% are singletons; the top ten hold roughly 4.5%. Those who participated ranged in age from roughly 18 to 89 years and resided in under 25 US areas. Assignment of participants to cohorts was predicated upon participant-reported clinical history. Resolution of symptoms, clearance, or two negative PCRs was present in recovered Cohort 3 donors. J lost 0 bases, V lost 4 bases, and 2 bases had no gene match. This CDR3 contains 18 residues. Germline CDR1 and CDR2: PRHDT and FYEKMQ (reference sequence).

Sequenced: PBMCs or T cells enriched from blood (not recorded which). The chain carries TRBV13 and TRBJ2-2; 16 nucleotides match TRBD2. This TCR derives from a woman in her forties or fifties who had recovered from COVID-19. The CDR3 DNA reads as TGTGCCAGCAGCTCCGGGACTAGCGGGGGGGCGAACACCGGGGAGCTGTTTTTT. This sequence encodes CASSSGTSGGANTGELFF. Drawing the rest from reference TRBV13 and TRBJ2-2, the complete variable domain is AAGVIQSPRHLIKEKRETATLKCYPIPRHDTVYWYQQGPGQDPQFLISFYEKMQSDKGSIPDRFSAQQFSDYHSELNMSSLELGDSALYFCASSSGTSGGANTGELFFGEGSRLTVL.